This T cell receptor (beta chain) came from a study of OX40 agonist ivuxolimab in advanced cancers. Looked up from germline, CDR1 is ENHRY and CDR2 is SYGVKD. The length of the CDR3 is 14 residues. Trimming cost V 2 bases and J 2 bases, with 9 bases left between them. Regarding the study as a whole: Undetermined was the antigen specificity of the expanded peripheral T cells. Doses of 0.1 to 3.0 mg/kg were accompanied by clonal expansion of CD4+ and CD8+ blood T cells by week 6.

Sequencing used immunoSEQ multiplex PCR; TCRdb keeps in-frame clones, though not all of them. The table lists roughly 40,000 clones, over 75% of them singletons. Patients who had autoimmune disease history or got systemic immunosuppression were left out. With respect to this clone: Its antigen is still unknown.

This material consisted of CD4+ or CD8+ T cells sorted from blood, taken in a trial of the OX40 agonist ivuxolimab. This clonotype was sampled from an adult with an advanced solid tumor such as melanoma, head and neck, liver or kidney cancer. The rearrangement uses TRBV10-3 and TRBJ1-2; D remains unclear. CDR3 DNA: TGTGCCATCAGTGAGGACCGCGGAAACTATGGCTACACCTTC. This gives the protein CAISEDRGNYGYTF.